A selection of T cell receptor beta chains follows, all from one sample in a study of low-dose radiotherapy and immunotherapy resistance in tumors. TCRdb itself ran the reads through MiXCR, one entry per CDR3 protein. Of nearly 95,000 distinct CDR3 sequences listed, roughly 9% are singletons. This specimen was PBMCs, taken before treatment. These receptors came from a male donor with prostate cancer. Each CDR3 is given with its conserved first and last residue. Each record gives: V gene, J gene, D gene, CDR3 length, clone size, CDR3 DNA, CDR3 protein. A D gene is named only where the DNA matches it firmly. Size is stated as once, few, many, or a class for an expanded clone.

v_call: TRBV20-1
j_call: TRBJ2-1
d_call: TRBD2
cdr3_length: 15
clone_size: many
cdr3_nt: TGCAGTGCTCAGGGACTAGCGGGAGGGTGGAATGAGCAGTTCTTC
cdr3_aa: CSAQGLAGGWNEQFF

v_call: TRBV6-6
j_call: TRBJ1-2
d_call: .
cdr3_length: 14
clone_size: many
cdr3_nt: TGTGCCAGCAGTTCGCCGGGCCTGGCGGATGGCTACACCTTC
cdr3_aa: CASSSPGLADGYTF

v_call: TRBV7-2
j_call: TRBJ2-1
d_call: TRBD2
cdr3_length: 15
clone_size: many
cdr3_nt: TGTGCCAGCAGCTTAGCCGTAGCGGGATTCAATGAGCAGTTCTTC
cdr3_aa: CASSLAVAGFNEQFF

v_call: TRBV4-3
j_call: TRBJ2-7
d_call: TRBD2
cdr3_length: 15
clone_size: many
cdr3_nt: TGCGCCAGCAGCCAAGATAGGGAGGGTTCATACGAGCAGTACTTC
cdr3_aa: CASSQDREGSYEQYF

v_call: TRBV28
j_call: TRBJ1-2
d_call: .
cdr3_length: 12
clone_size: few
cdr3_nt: TGTGCCAGCAGAGGGGTGGTCGATGGCTACACCTTC
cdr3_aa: CASRGVVDGYTF

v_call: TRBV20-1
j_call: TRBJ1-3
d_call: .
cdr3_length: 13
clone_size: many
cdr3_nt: TGCAGTGCTAGGAGTGCAGTGGGAAACACCATATATTTT
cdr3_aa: CSARSAVGNTIYF

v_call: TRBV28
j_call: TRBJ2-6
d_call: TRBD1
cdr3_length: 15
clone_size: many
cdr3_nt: TGTGCCAGCAGTGCGACAGGGGTTGGGGCCAACGTCCTGACTTTC
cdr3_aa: CASSATGVGANVLTF

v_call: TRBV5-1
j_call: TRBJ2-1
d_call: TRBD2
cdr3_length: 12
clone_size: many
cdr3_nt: TGCGCCAGCAGCTTGACTAGCGGACAGCAGTTCTTC
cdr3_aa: CASSLTSGQQFF

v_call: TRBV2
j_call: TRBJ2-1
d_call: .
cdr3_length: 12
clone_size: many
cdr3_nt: TGTGCCAGCAGTGAAAGGGACTATGAGCAGTTCTTC
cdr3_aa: CASSERDYEQFF

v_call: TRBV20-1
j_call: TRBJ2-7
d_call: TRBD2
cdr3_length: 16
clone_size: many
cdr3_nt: TGCAGTGCTAGAGATTGGGCCGTAGCGGGAGGGCGGAAACAGTACTTC
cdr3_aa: CSARDWAVAGGRKQYF

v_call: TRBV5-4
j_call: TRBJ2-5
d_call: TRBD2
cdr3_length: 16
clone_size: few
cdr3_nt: TGTGCCAGCAGTCTTGCCAAGACTAGCGGGCGGGAGACCCAGTACTTC
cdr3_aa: CASSLAKTSGRETQYF

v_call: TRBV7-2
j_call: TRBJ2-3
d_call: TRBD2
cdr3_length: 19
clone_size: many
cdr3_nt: TGTGCCAGCAGCCGCCTCGGGACTAGCGGGAGGGAGGGCACAGATACGCAGTATTTT
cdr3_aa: CASSRLGTSGREGTDTQYF